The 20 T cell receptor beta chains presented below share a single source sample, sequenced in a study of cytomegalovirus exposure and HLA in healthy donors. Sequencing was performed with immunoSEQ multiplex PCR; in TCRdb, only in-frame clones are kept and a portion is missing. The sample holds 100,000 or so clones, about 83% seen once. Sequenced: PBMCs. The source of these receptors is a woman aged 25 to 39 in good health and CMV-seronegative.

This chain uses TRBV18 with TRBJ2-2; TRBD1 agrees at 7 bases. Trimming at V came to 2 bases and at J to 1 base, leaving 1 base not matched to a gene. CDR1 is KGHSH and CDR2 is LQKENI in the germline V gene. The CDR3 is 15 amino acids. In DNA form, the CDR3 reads TGTGCCAGCTCACCAGGGACAGTGAACACCGGGGAGCTGTTTTTT. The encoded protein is CASSPGTVNTGELFF.

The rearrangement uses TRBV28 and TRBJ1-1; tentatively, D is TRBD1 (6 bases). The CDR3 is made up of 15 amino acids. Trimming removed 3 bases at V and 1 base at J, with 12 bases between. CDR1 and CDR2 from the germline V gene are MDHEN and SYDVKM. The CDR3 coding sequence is TGTGCCAGCAGTTTGCGGGGGGCCGCGAACACTGAAGCTTTCTTT. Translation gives CASSLRGAANTEAFF.

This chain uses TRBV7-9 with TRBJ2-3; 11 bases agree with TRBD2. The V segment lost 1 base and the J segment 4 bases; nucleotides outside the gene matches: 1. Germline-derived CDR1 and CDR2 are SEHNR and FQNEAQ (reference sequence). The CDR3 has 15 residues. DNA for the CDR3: TGTGCCAGCAGCTTAGGGACTAGCGGGCCAGATACGCAGTATTTT. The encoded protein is CASSLGTSGPDTQYF. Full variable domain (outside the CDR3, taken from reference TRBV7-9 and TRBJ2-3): DTGVSQNPRHKITKRGQNVTFRCDPISEHNRLYWYRQTLGQGPEFLTYFQNEAQLEKSRLLSDRFSAERPKGSFSTLEIQRTEQGDSAMYLCASSLGTSGPDTQYFGPGTRLTVL.

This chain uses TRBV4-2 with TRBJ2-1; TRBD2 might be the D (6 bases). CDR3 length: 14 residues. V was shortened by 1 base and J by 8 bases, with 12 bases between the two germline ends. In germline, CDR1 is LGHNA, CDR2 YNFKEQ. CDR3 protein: CASSQASGGDEQFF. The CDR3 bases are TGTGCCAGCAGCCAAGCTTCCGGAGGGGATGAGCAGTTCTTC.

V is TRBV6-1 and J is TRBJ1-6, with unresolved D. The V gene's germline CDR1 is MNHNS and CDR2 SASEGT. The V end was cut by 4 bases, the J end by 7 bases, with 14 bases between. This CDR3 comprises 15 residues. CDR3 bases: TGTGCCAGCAGTGTTAGGGATACGGGGAATTCACCCCTCCACTTT. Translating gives CASSVRDTGNSPLHF.

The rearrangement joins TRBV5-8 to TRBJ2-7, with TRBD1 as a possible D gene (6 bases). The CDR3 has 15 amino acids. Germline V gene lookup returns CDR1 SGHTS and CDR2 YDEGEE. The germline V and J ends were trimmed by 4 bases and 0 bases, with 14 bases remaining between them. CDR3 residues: CASSLRTVLSYEQYF. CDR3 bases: TGTGCCAGCAGCCTCCGGACAGTGCTCTCCTACGAGCAGTACTTC.

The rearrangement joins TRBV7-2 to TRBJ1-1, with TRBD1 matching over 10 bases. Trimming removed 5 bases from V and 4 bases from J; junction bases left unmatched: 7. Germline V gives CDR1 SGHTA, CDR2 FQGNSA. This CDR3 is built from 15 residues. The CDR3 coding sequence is TGTGCCAGCAGCACGGGACAGGGGCCGGGCACTGAAGCTTTCTTT. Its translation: CASSTGQGPGTEAFF.

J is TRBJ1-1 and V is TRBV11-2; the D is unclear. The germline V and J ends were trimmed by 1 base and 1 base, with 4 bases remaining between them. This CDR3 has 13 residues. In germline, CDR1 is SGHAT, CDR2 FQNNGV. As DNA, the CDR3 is TGTGCCAGCAGCTTAGGGCAGAACACTGAAGCTTTCTTT. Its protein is CASSLGQNTEAFF.

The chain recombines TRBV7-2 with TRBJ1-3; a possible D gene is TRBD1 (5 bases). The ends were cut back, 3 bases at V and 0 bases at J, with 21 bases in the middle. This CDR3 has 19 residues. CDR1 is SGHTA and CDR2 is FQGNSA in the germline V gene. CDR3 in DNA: TGTGCCAGCAGCTTTTTCGGGGGTTTTGGGCGGGGCTCTGGAAACACCATATATTTT. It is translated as CASSFFGGFGRGSGNTIYF.

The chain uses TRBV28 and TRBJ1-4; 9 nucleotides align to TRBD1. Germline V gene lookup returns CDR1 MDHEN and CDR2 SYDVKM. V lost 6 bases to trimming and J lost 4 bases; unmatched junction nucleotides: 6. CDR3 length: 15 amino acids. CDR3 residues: CASRDRTGDNEKLFF. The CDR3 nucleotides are TGTGCCAGCAGGGACAGGACAGGGGATAATGAAAAACTGTTTTTT. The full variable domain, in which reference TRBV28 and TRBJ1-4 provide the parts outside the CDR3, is DVKVTQSSRYLVKRTGEKVFLECVQDMDHENMFWYRQDPGLGLRLIYFSYDVKMKEKGDIPEGYSVSREKKERFSLILESASTNQTSMYLCASRDRTGDNEKLFFGSGTQLSVL.

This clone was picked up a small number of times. The CDR3 is CASSLVVAGGADTQYF. DNA for the CDR3: TGCGCCAGCAGCTTGGTCGTAGCGGGAGGGGCAGATACGCAGTATTTT. The genes are TRBV5-1 and TRBJ2-3, with 11 bases fitting TRBD2. CDR1 is SGHRS, CDR2 YFSETQ, per germline. The CDR3 runs 16 residues. V trimming: 0 bases; J trimming: 4 bases; junction bases outside the gene matches: 4.

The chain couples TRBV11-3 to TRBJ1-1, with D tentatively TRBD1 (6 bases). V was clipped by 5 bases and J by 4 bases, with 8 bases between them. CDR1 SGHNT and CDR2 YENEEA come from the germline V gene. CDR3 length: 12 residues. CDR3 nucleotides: TGTGCCAGCAGCCAACAGGGCACTGAAGCTTTCTTT. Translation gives CASSQQGTEAFF. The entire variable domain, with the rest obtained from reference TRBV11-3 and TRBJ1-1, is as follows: EAGVVQSPRYKIIEKKQPVAFWCNPISGHNTLYWYLQNLGQGPELLIRYENEEAVDDSQLPKDRFSAERLKGVDSTLKIQPAELGDSAVYLCASSQQGTEAFFGQGTRLTVV.

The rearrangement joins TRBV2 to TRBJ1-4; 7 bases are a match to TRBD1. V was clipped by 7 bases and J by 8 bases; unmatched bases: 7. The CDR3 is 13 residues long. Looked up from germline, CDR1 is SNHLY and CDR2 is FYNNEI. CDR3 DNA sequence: TGTGCCAGCACGGGACAGCATCGGGAAAAACTGTTTTTT. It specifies CASTGQHREKLFF.

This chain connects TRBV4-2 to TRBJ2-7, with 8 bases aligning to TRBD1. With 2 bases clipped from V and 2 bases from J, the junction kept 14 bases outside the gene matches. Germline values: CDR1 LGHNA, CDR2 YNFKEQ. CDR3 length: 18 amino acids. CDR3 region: CASSQLGTGVVKAYEQYF. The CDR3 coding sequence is TGTGCCAGCAGCCAACTCGGGACAGGAGTCGTTAAAGCCTACGAGCAGTACTTC.

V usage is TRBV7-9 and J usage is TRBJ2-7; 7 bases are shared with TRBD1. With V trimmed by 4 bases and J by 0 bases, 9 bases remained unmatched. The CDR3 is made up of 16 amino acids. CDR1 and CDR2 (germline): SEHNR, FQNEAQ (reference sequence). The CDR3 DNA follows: TGTGCCAGCAGCTCGAGCTTAAGGGACAGCTCCTACGAGCAGTACTTC. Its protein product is CASSSSLRDSSYEQYF.

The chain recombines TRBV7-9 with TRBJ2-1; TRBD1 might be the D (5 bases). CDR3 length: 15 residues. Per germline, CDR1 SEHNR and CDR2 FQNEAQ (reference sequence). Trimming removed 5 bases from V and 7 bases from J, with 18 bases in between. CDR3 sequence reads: CASSIRVDLRNEQFF. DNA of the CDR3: TGTGCCAGCAGCATCAGGGTAGACCTTAGAAATGAGCAGTTCTTC.

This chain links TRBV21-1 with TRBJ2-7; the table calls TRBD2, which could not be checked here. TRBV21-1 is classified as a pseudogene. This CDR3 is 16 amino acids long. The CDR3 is CASSIRAAGGTYEQYF. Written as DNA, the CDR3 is TGTGCCAGCAGTATCCGGGCCGCCGGGGGTACCTACGAGCAGTACTTC.

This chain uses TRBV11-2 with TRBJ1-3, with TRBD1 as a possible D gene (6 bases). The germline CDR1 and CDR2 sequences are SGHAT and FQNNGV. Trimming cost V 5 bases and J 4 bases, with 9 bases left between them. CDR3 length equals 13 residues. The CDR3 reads CASSLDSGNTIYF. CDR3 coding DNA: TGTGCCAGCAGCCTGGACAGCGGAAACACCATATATTTT.

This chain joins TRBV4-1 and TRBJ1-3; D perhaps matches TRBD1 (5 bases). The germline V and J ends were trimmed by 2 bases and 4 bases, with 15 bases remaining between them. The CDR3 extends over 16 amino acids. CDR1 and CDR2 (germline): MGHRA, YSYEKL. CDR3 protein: CASSQRTGSSGNTIYF. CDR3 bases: TGCGCCAGCAGCCAACGAACAGGTTCAAGCGGAAACACCATATATTTT.

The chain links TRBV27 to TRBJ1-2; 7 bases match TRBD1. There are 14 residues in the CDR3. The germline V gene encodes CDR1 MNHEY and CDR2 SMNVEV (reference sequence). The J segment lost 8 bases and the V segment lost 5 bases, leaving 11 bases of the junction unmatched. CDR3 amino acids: CASSPRQGVGGYTF. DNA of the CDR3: TGTGCCAGCAGTCCGCGACAGGGAGTGGGAGGCTACACCTTC.